The rows below give T cell receptor beta chains drawn from one sample of a study of vaccination and CD4 T cells after COVID-19. Their antigens remain unidentified. TCRdb re-analysed the PCR reads in MiXCR, keeping a single row per CDR3 protein. The repertoire holds 8,200 or so distinct CDR3 sequences, with roughly two thirds as singletons. The material sequenced was CD4+ T cells from blood, cultured in vitro. All receptors derive from a human donor who had recovered from COVID-19. CDR3s include the opening cysteine and the closing phenylalanine or tryptophan. D genes are given only for firm matches. Rows may omit the clone size; those that give it use once, few, many or a size class.

TRBJ2-1 NA NA TRBV12-3/TRBV12-4 TGTGCCAGCAGTTTTTTGTCTGAGCAGTTCTTC CASSFLSEQFF
TRBJ2-2 NA TRBD1 TRBV2 TGTGCCAGGGACAGGGGGCAAAAGTCGGCCGGGGAGCTGTTTTTT CARDRGQKSAGELFF
TRBJ2-1 medium-sized TRBD1 TRBV20-1 TGCAGTGGGGACAGAACAAACAATGAGCAGTTCTTC CSGDRTNNEQFF
TRBJ1-5 NA NA TRBV27 TGTGCCAGCAGTTTATACAACAGGTTTAGTGGACAGCCCCAGCATTTT CASSLYNRFSGQPQHF
TRBJ2-3 NA NA TRBV6-1 TGTGCCAGCAGTACCATTGACACACGCACAGATACGCAGTATTTT CASSTIDTRTDTQYF
TRBJ2-3 NA NA TRBV9 TGTGCCAGCAGCGTAGATGCGGGGTCTGGGACAGATACGCAGTATTTT CASSVDAGSGTDTQYF
TRBJ2-1 NA NA TRBV27 TGTGCCAGCAGTTTATCGCCTCAGGGATCCTACAATGAGCAGTTCTTC CASSLSPQGSYNEQFF
TRBJ2-2 once NA TRBV24-1 TGTGCCACCAAAGACACAGGGGCGGGGGACACCGGGGAGCTGTTTTTT CATKDTGAGDTGELFF
TRBJ2-5 once NA TRBV5-4 TGTGCCAGCAGCTTGGGAGGGGCTGTAGCGACCCAGTACTTC CASSLGGAVATQYF
TRBJ1-6 few TRBD1 TRBV7-8 TGTGCCAGCAGCTTAGACAGGGGCGTCAATTCACCCCTCCACTTT CASSLDRGVNSPLHF
TRBJ1-6 few TRBD1 TRBV6-5 TGTGCCAGCAGTTACCAGGCCTCCGGGACAGGGGGCTGGGATTCACCCCTCCACTTT CASSYQASGTGGWDSPLHF
TRBJ1-2 few TRBD1 TRBV20-1 TGCAGTGCTCGACAGGGAGGGGGCTATGGCTACACCTTC CSARQGGGYGYTF
TRBJ1-1 few NA TRBV6-1 TGTGCCATCAGTGAGGGACTGATTGAAGCTTTCTTT CAISEGLIEAFF
TRBJ2-3 NA NA TRBV6-1 TGTGCCAGCAGAGTCGACTGGCTTAGCACAGATACGCAGTATTTT CASRVDWLSTDTQYF
TRBJ1-2 NA NA TRBV9 TGTGCCAGCAGCGTGGCAGTGGGGGGGAACTATGGCTACACCTTC CASSVAVGGNYGYTF
TRBJ2-2 NA NA TRBV2 TGTGCCTCGAAATGGCGGGGGCGGACCGGGGAGCTGTTTTTT CASKWRGRTGELFF
TRBJ2-7 NA TRBD2 TRBV20-1 TGCAGTGCTGGGCGGACTAGCGGGGGCTCCTACGAGCAGTACTTC CSAGRTSGGSYEQYF
TRBJ2-3 NA NA TRBV6-4 TGTGCCAGCAGTGACTCGGCAACAGATACGCAGTATTTT CASSDSATDTQYF
TRBJ2-3 NA NA TRBV20-1 TGCAGTGCTAGACAGGGCACTACTAGCACAGATACGCAGTATTTT CSARQGTTSTDTQYF
TRBJ2-7 NA NA TRBV6-1 TGTGCCAGCAGTCGCGGGGAGGGGGGCACCTACGAGCAGTACTTC CASSRGEGGTYEQYF
TRBJ2-2 few NA TRBV6-1 TGTGCCAGCAGATCAGGGAGGAGGGGCGGGGAGCTGTTTTTT CASRSGRRGGELFF
TRBJ2-7 NA NA TRBV7-2 TGTGCCAGCAGCTTAGTTGATGCGGGACAGTTCGACGAGCAGTACTTC CASSLVDAGQFDEQYF
TRBJ1-1 NA TRBD1 TRBV19 TGTGCCAGTAGTATAGATCGGACAGGGTCGAGGAGTGAAGCTTTCTTT CASSIDRTGSRSEAFF
TRBJ1-6 NA NA TRBV20-1 TGCAGTGCTAGAGATGTTTTGGCAACGGAGGCACCCCTCCACTTT CSARDVLATEAPLHF
TRBJ2-5 NA NA TRBV7-3 TGTGCCAGCAGCTTAAGGTCCGGAGAGCAAGAGACCCAGTACTTC CASSLRSGEQETQYF
TRBJ2-1 once NA TRBV11-1 TGTGCCAGCAGCACATCCGGGAACTACAATGAGCAGTTCTTC CASSTSGNYNEQFF
TRBJ1-6 few NA TRBV28 TGTGCCAGCAGTTTGATCGTGGACAGTAGTTCACCCCTCCACTTT CASSLIVDSSSPLHF
TRBJ1-1 NA NA TRBV6-5 TGTGCCAGCAGTTACTCGACTAGGGGAATGAGGGCCACTGAAGCTTTCTTT CASSYSTRGMRATEAFF
TRBJ2-5 NA NA TRBV29-1 TGCAGCGTTGAAGGGTCAGGGGATGAGACCCAGTACTTC CSVEGSGDETQYF
TRBJ2-1 NA NA TRBV11-3 TGTGCCAGCAGGAGGGGCCTGAACAATGAGCAGTTCTTC CASRRGLNNEQFF
TRBJ1-2 few NA TRBV6-1 TGTGCCAGCAGTGAAGGTGGGGGAGGTAACTATGGCTACACCTTC CASSEGGGGNYGYTF
TRBJ2-7 few NA TRBV19 TGTGCCAGTAGTCGACGGGACTCATCCTACGAGCAGTACTTC CASSRRDSSYEQYF
TRBJ2-5 NA TRBD2 TRBV20-1 TGCAGTGCTAGAGACCCTAGCGGGGCTAGGGGAGAGACCCAGTACTTC CSARDPSGARGETQYF
TRBJ2-3 few NA TRBV20-1 TGCAGTGCTATGTCGAGGGGAGTATCGGCTTTCGATACGCAGTATTTT CSAMSRGVSAFDTQYF
TRBJ2-5 NA NA TRBV6-1 TGTGCCAGCAGTGGCGACTGGGGGGCGCGGGAGACCCAGTACTTC CASSGDWGARETQYF
TRBJ2-2 NA NA TRBV20-1 TGCAGTGCCCCATTCCATCGCGGCGGTACCGGGGAGCTGTTTTTT CSAPFHRGGTGELFF
TRBJ2-3 NA NA TRBV19 TGTGCCAGTAACTCCCCGGGAGTAGCAGATACGCAGTATTTT CASNSPGVADTQYF
TRBJ1-6 NA NA TRBV7-2 TGTGCCAGCAGCTTGGCCCTGCCCATGGGCTATGGATATAATTCACCCCTCCACTTT CASSLALPMGYGYNSPLHF
TRBJ1-1 few NA TRBV27 TGTGCCAGCAGTTGGCGGGGGGGTGGGGACACTGAAGCTTTCTTT CASSWRGGGDTEAFF
TRBJ1-5 NA NA TRBV7-8 TGTGCCAGCAGCCCTACAGGGCAGGAGCAGCCCCAGCATTTT CASSPTGQEQPQHF
TRBJ1-3 NA NA TRBV6-2/TRBV6-3 TGTGCCAGCAGCGGAGCTGGAAACACCATATATTTT CASSGAGNTIYF
TRBJ2-3 few NA TRBV27 TGTGCCAGCAGTAGACGGGAGAAGGAAGATACGCAGTATTTT CASSRREKEDTQYF
TRBJ2-7 NA NA TRBV7-2 TGTGCCAGCAGCTTTCGAGGTGCCGGGGGCGCATCCGAGCAGTACTTC CASSFRGAGGASEQYF
TRBJ1-1 NA TRBD1 TRBV27 TGTGCCAGCAGTATAACCCCGGGACAGGGTCGTGAAGCTTTCTTT CASSITPGQGREAFF
TRBJ1-6 NA NA TRBV15 TGTGCCACCAGCAGCCGTCAGGGTGGTAATTCACCCCTCCACTTT CATSSRQGGNSPLHF
TRBJ1-5 NA NA TRBV19 TGTGCCAGTAGTATAAGGCCCCATCAGCCCCAGCATTTT CASSIRPHQPQHF
TRBJ2-5 NA NA TRBV20-1 TGCAGTGCTAGGGGGGCCCACCAAGAGACCCAGTACTTC CSARGAHQETQYF
TRBJ2-3 NA TRBD2 TRBV29-1 TGCAGCGCAGTTCTAGCGGGAGGGACCACAGATACGCAGTATTTT CSAVLAGGTTDTQYF
TRBJ1-2 few NA TRBV10-3 TGTGCCATCAGTGACCTCGCACGGGGGACCAACTATGGCTACACCTTC CAISDLARGTNYGYTF
TRBJ1-2 once NA TRBV6-4 TGTGCCAGCAGTGACTCGGGGTATGGCTACACCTTC CASSDSGYGYTF
TRBJ1-1 few NA TRBV2 TGTGCCAGCAAGCCTAACACTGAAGCTTTCTTT CASKPNTEAFF
TRBJ2-2 NA NA TRBV10-1 TGCGCCAGCAGGGGGAAAGGTCTTTCGAACACCGGGGAGCTGTTTTTT CASRGKGLSNTGELFF
TRBJ1-5 few NA TRBV6-1 TGTGCCAGCATCATAACAGGATATAGCAATCAGCCCCAGCATTTT CASIITGYSNQPQHF